In this sample, the clone carrying this TCR beta chain turned up many times. The antigen is unknown. These data come from a study of regulatory T cells in long-lasting Graves disease. Findings and caveats of the study: The study found TRBV28, TRBJ1-2 and TRBJ2-5 favored in persistent disease. Few sampled subjects may have lowered accuracy.

TCR beta libraries were built with iRepertoire HTBI primers and Arm-PCR of CDR3 regions. One entry per CDR3 protein results from TCRdb running MiXCR on the multiplex PCR reads. The sample contains about 220,000 distinct CDR3 sequences, about a sixth of which appear only once. The sample's time point: newly diagnosed GD, antithyroid drugs for less than 3 months. The TCR library was prepared using RNA isolated from PBMCs. The CDR3 is 14 amino acids. The V end lost 7 bases, the J end lost 3 bases, and 16 bases lay between the germline ends. This sequence was found in a female donor with Graves disease. The chain joins TRBV12-3 or TRBV12-4 to TRBJ2-7; D is unclear. Sequencing used peripheral blood mononuclear cells (PBMCs), obtained at new diagnosis, from a patient treated with antithyroid drugs. CDR3 in DNA: TGTGCCAGCACCCCGAGTGGCTCAAACTACGAGCAGTACTTC. Its translation: CASTPSGSNYEQYF.